A single sample is the source of the 15 T cell receptor beta chains below, sequenced in a study of identical twins. MiXCR, applied by TCRdb to the 5' RACE reads, yields one record per CDR3 protein. The sample shows about 460,000 distinct CDR3 sequences, 14% of them seen only once. A further study also used this sample, focusing on yellow fever vaccine responses in identical twins.

The sequencing sample was made of CD4+ T cells sorted from blood. These receptors originate from a woman between 18 and 29 years old in good health.

The rearrangement links TRBV6-8 to TRBJ2-5; D might be TRBD1 (5 bases). This CDR3 has 15 amino acids. V was clipped by 6 bases and J by 2 bases, with 16 bases between them. Germline V lookup: CDR1 MNHGY, CDR2 SAAAGT. CDR3 loop: CASSCQIDSQETQYF. The CDR3 DNA sequence: TGTGCCAGCAGCTGCCAGATCGACAGTCAAGAGACCCAGTACTTC.

V is TRBV7-2 and J is TRBJ2-1; 11 bases are shared with TRBD2. The CDR3 length is 18 residues. V lost 1 base, J lost 1 base, and 6 bases stayed unmatched. The germline CDR1 and CDR2 sequences are SGHTA and FQGNSA. As DNA, the CDR3 is TGTGCCAGCAGCTTAGGGCTAGCGGGAGGCCGTTCCTACAATGAGCAGTTCTTC. Translation gives CASSLGLAGGRSYNEQFF. Full variable domain (rest looked up from reference TRBV7-2 and TRBJ2-1): GAGVSQSPSNKVTEKGKDVELRCDPISGHTALYWYRQSLGQGLEFLIYFQGNSAPDKSGLPSDRFSAERTGGSVSTLTIQRTQQEDSAVYLCASSLGLAGGRSYNEQFFGPGTRLTVL.

This chain links TRBV2 with TRBJ2-5, with 8 bases fitting TRBD2. CDR1 is SNHLY, CDR2 FYNNEI, per germline. CDR3 length: 16 residues. Trimming removed 1 base from V and 5 bases from J; junction bases left unmatched: 9. CDR3 bases: TGTGCCAGCAGTGAAGGCCAGCGGGAGTTTGGGGAGACCCAGTACTTC. Translating it yields CASSEGQREFGETQYF.

This chain links TRBV3-1 with TRBJ2-1; D is unclear. The CDR3 loop spans 15 amino acids. Germline loops: CDR1 LGHDT, CDR2 YNNKEL (reference sequence). Trimming removed 1 base from V and 0 bases from J, with 7 bases in between. In DNA form, the CDR3 reads TGTGCCAGCAGCCAAGGGTCAGGCTCCTACAATGAGCAGTTCTTC. Translated, it gives CASSQGSGSYNEQFF.

V gene TRBV12-3 or TRBV12-4 combines with J gene TRBJ2-2; no reliable D call. The CDR3 length is 16 residues. Trimming took 6 bases from V and 7 from J, leaving 21 bases between them. The CDR3 bases are TGTGCCAGCAGAAAGGAAACGGTGGGCGATGGCGGGGAGCTGTTTTTT. Protein: CASRKETVGDGGELFF.

This clonotype was seen at least ten times. The V gene is TRBV29-1, the J gene TRBJ2-5; D is perhaps TRBD1 (5 bases). V was trimmed by 4 bases and J by 4 bases, leaving 10 bases between them. CDR1 SQVTM and CDR2 ANQGSEA come from the germline V gene. The CDR3 is 12 residues long. CDR3 in amino acids: CSVAQGSETQYF. DNA of the CDR3: TGCAGCGTTGCCCAGGGATCAGAGACCCAGTACTTC.

The table lists this clonotype with a few counts. This chain joins TRBV7-2 and TRBJ2-5; 10 bases align to TRBD1. Unmatched junction bases numbered 4, after V lost 1 base and J lost 5 bases. There are 15 residues in the CDR3. CDR1 SGHTA and CDR2 FQGNSA come from the germline V gene. This CDR3 reads CASSLVPGQGETQYF. The DNA of the CDR3 is TGTGCCAGCAGCTTAGTTCCGGGACAGGGGGAGACCCAGTACTTC.

This clonotype has more than one count but fewer than ten. The gene calls are TRBV7-2 and TRBJ2-1; D is unresolved. V was pared by 4 bases and J by 0 bases, with 16 bases between. The germline CDR1 and CDR2 sequences are SGHTA and FQGNSA. The CDR3 is 17 amino acids. The CDR3 sequence: CASSSQPGLSSYNEQFF. CDR3 DNA: TGTGCCAGCAGCTCCCAACCCGGGCTAAGCTCCTACAATGAGCAGTTCTTC.

At least ten counts were recorded for this clonotype. V and J are TRBV12-3 or TRBV12-4 and TRBJ2-1, with TRBD1 matching 7 bases. The CDR3 is made up of 15 amino acids. V lost 7 bases, J lost 6 bases, and 12 bases stayed unmatched. The CDR3 DNA reads TGTGCCAGCAACCTCCTCCGGGACAGTGGCAATGAGCAGTTCTTC. Translated: CASNLLRDSGNEQFF.

This clonotype was counted only a few times. The chain recombines TRBV5-1 with TRBJ2-5; 10 bases align to TRBD2. This CDR3 is 17 amino acids long. J was trimmed by 3 bases and V by 0 bases; bases with no gene match: 8. Per germline, CDR1 SGHRS and CDR2 YFSETQ. The CDR3 DNA follows: TGCGCCAGCAGCTTGGATCCAGCGGGGGGGATAAAAGAGACCCAGTACTTC. Translation: CASSLDPAGGIKETQYF.

The gene calls are TRBV10-3 and TRBJ2-1; D tentatively fits TRBD1 or TRBD2 (6 bases each). The germline V gene has CDR1 ENHRY and CDR2 SYGVKD. The V gene lost 8 bases and the J gene lost 4 bases, with 18 bases spanning the gap. The CDR3 runs 15 residues. CDR3 coding DNA: TGTGCCATCGGTACACAGGGCGGAGGGTACAATGAGCAGTTCTTC. This encodes CAIGTQGGGYNEQFF.

This clonotype has only a few counts. The chain recombines TRBV4-3 with TRBJ2-2; no reliable D call. The CDR3 is 14 residues long. The germline V gene has CDR1 LGHNA and CDR2 YSLEER. Trimming removed 5 bases from V and 7 bases from J, with 14 bases in between. The CDR3: CASSGIPWDGELFF. The CDR3 DNA sequence: TGCGCCAGCAGCGGGATTCCCTGGGACGGGGAGCTGTTTTTT.

The chain combines TRBV20-1 with TRBJ2-3; D may correspond to TRBD1 or TRBD2 (6 bases each). The germline V and J ends were trimmed by 0 bases and 3 bases, with 10 bases remaining between them. This CDR3 region has 14 residues. Germline V gene lookup returns CDR1 DFQATT and CDR2 SNEGSKA (reference sequence). The CDR3 loop is CSARDRRGTDTQYF. CDR3 sequence (DNA): TGCAGTGCTAGAGATCGGAGGGGGACAGATACGCAGTATTTT.

V usage is TRBV7-9 and J usage is TRBJ2-3; D might be TRBD2 (5 bases). This CDR3 spans 12 amino acids. Trimming cost V 3 bases and J 6 bases, with 7 bases left between them. Germline loops: CDR1 SEHNR, CDR2 FQNEAQ (reference sequence). The CDR3 reads CASSFGVDTQYF. Here the CDR3 DNA reads TGTGCCAGCAGCTTCGGGGTGGATACGCAGTATTTT.

V is TRBV4-3 and J is TRBJ2-3; D is ambiguous. The CDR3 contains 13 residues. CDR1 and CDR2 from the germline V gene are LGHNA and YSLEER. The V end was cut by 1 base, the J end by 4 bases, with 6 bases between. CDR3 DNA sequence: TGCGCCAGCAGCCAAGGAAGGCCAGATACGCAGTATTTT. Its protein is CASSQGRPDTQYF.